This entry concerns a single TCR beta chain. The antigen is undetermined. The source of the sample is a study of cytomegalovirus exposure and HLA in healthy donors. Study-wide background: A subsequent analysis reported that the roughly 120 validation repertoires were produced on the same platform that had also been used for the 666 first-cohort repertoires.

The study, taken as a whole, reports: A few of the chains that were CMV-associated were confirmed in vitro to be specific for CMV antigens. The study listed some 160 cytomegalovirus-associated TCR beta chains.

The data were produced by immunoSEQ multiplex PCR, yet TCRdb's version contains in-frame clones alone and is incomplete. In the table there are 75,000 to 100,000 clones, roughly 96% of which are singletons. Germline assignment: CDR1 LNHDA and CDR2 SQIVND (reference sequence). The ends lost 5 bases at V and 7 bases at J; junction bases unmatched: 5. The CDR3 is 13 amino acids. The sequence derives from a man aged 18 to 29 in good health and CMV-seronegative. The chain couples TRBV19 to TRBJ1-5, with TRBD1 identical over 7 bases. Sequenced sample: PBMCs. CDR3: CASSPNRGQPQHF. The CDR3 DNA sequence: TGTGCCAGTAGTCCGAACAGGGGACAGCCCCAGCATTTT.